The clone carrying this TCR beta chain was observed a few times. The antigen remains unidentified. The entry originates in a study of blood T cells in healthy people across ages. Points from the study as a whole: Possibly, changes in expanded clonotypes were confounded because donor CMV status was unknown.

Germline V gives CDR1 DFQATT, CDR2 SNEGSKA (reference sequence). V lost 3 bases and J lost 0, with 13 bases in between. The CDR3 is made up of 15 amino acids. Extraction of total RNA produced a minimum of 6 micrograms from each sample. Alongside a J-beta primer mix, a sample-barcoded 5' primer served in a second PCR lasting 7 to 11 cycles. Template switching added a 12-random-nucleotide identifier to every cDNA molecule. Each sample provided no less than 3 million CDR3-containing paired-end reads. TCRdb passed the 5' RACE reads through MiXCR, listing each CDR3 protein once. The data contain 550,000 to 700,000 distinct CDR3 sequences, approximately 30% of them singletons.

The chain combines TRBV20-1 with TRBJ2-3, with D possibly being TRBD1 (6 bases). The sample consisted of blood. This clonotype was obtained from a woman aged 70-85 years in good health. The chain's CDR3 is CSARDHRVSTDTQYF. In nucleotides, the CDR3 is TGCAGTGCTAGGGACCACAGGGTTAGCACAGATACGCAGTATTTT.